This T cell receptor (beta chain) is drawn from a study of OX40 agonist ivuxolimab in advanced cancers. Study in general: Participants averaged about 60 years of age (range roughly 23 to 90) and were about 85% male. Notes on the study in general: At doses 0.1 to 3.0 mg/kg, CD4+ and CD8+ clones expanded. More expanded clones were found, on average, in CD8+ than in CD4+ T cells.

Deletions cut 7 bases from V and 1 base from J, with 13 bases between. Germline loops: CDR1 MNHEY, CDR2 SVGAGI. This CDR3 has 14 residues. A word on this clone: Its antigen remains unidentified.

Repertoires were generated with immunoSEQ multiplex PCR, while TCRdb's copy carries only in-frame clones and drops some. The sample yields nearly 45,000 clones, more than 70% seen once. This sequence was found in an adult with an advanced solid tumor such as melanoma, head and neck, liver or kidney cancer. The chain has TRBV6-5 and TRBJ1-1; perhaps TRBD1 as D (5 bases). The sample consisted of CD4+ or CD8+ T cells sorted from blood, taken in a trial of the OX40 agonist ivuxolimab. The CDR3 sequence is CASNSGTANTEAFF. CDR3 nucleotides: TGTGCCAGCAATTCCGGGACGGCGAACACTGAAGCTTTCTTT.